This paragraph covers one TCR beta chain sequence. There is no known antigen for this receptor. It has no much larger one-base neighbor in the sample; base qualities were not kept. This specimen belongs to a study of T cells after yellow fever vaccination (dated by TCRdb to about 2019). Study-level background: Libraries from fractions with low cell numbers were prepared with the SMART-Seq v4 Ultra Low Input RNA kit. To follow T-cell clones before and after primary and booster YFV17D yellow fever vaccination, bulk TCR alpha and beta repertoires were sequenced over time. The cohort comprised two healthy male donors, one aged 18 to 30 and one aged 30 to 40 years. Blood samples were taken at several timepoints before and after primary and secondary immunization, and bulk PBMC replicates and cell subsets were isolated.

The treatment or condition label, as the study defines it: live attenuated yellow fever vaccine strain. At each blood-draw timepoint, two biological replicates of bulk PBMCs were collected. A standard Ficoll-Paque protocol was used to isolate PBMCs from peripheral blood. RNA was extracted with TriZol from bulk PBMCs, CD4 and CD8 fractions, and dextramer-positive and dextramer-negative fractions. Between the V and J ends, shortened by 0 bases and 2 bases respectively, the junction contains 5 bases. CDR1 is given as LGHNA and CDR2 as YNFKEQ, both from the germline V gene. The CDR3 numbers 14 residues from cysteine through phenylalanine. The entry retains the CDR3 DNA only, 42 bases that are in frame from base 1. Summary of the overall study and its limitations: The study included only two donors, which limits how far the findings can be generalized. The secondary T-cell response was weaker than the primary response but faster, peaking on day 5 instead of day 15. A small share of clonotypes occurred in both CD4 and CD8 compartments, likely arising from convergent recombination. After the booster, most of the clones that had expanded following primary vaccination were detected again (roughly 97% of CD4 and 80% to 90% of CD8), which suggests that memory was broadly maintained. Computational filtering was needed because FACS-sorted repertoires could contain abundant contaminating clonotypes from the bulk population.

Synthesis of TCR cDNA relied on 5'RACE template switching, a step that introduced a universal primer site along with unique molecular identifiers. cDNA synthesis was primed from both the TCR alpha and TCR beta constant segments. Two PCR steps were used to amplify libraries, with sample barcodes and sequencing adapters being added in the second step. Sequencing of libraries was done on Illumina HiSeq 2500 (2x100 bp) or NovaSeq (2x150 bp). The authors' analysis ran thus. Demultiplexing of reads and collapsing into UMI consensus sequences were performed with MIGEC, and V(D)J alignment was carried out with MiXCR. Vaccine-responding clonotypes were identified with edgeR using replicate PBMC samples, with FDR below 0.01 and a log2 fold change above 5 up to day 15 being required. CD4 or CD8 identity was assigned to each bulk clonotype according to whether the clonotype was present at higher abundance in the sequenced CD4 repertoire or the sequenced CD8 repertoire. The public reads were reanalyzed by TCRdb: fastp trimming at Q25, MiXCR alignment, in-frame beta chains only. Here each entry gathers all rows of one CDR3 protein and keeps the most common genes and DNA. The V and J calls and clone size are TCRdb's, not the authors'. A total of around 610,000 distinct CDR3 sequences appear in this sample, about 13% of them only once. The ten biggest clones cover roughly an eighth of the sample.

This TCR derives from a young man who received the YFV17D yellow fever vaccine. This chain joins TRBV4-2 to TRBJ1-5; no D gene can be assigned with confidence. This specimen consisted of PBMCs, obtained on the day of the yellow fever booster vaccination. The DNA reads TGTGCCAGCAGCCAAGAATCTGGCAATCAGCCCCAGCATTTT. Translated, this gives CASSQESGNQPQHF.